The clone carrying this T cell receptor (beta chain) was seen a handful of times. The sample is drawn from a study of T cells in Graves' hyperthyroidism and ophthalmopathy. As for the study in general: Sampling of peripheral blood happened at initial diagnosis, prior to any treatment.

RNA transcripts served as the template for amplifying TCR beta CDR3 regions. First-round RT-PCR of the TCR CDR3 relied on the HTBI primer set. Each CDR3 protein is one row after TCRdb ran MiXCR on the multiplex PCR reads. The sample has hundreds of thousands of distinct CDR3 sequences, about 38% seen once. V dropped 4 bases and J dropped 1 base, with 17 bases sitting between them. CDR3 length equals 16 residues. Germline CDR1 reads SGDLS; CDR2 reads YYNGEE. The chain links TRBV9 to TRBJ1-1, with D maybe TRBD1 (5 bases). The TCR sequence derives from a man aged 18-30 years with Graves' hyperthyroidism. Sequencing was done on a sample of blood. CDR3 sequence: CASSSGDVLPNTEAFF. The DNA of the CDR3 is TGTGCCAGCAGCAGCGGGGACGTCCTCCCGAACACTGAAGCTTTCTTT. Full variable domain (rest looked up from reference TRBV9 and TRBJ1-1): DSGVTQTPKHLITATGQRVTLRCSPRSGDLSVYWYQQSLDQGLQFLIQYYNGEERAKGNILERFSAQQFPDLHSELNLSSLELGDSALYFCASSSGDVLPNTEAFFGQGTRLTVV.